Listed here are 22 T cell receptor beta chains from one sample, sequenced in a study of cytomegalovirus exposure and HLA in healthy donors. The PCR used 60 Vbeta and 13 Jbeta primers. Method: immunoSEQ multiplex PCR; TCRdb's copy keeps in-frame clones and lacks some. The sample gives some 150,000 clones, around 90% of which show up once; about 0.93% is in the top ten. The sequenced sample was PBMCs. All receptors come from a woman younger than 45 in good health and CMV-seronegative.

The chain couples TRBV19 to TRBJ2-2; D might be TRBD1 (6 bases). This CDR3 is built from 15 residues. Between the trimmed V and J ends, which lost 7 bases and 0 bases, there was a span of 12 bases. CDR1 is LNHDA and CDR2 is SQIVND in the germline V gene (reference sequence). In DNA form, the CDR3 reads TGTGCCAGTAAAGTGCGACAGGCGAACACCGGGGAGCTGTTTTTT. Protein: CASKVRQANTGELFF.

The J gene is TRBJ2-4, the V gene TRBV29-1; 16 positions match TRBD2. CDR3 length: 15 residues. Germline V gene sequence: CDR1 SQVTM, CDR2 ANQGSEA. The V segment lost 5 bases and the J segment 9 bases; nucleotides outside the gene matches: 7. The CDR3 spells CSVSGLAGGAGIQYF. In DNA form, the CDR3 reads TGCAGCGTTTCGGGACTAGCGGGAGGGGCTGGCATTCAGTACTTC.

This chain uses TRBV27 with TRBJ2-7, with 8 bases matching TRBD1. The junction had 7 bases not matched to a gene; V was cut back by 6 bases and J by 6 bases. Germline V gene sequence: CDR1 MNHEY, CDR2 SMNVEV (reference sequence). The CDR3 extends over 13 amino acids. CDR3 protein: CASSPPQGAEQYF. The DNA for the CDR3 is TGTGCCAGCAGCCCTCCCCAGGGGGCCGAGCAGTACTTC.

V gene TRBV9 combines with J gene TRBJ2-6; no definite D call. Germline CDR1 is SGDLS and CDR2 is YYNGEE. Trimming left V 3 bases short and J 0 bases short, with 4 bases between. CDR3 size: 14 residues. DNA of the CDR3: TGTGCCAGCAGCGCCAGCTCTGGGGCCAACGTCCTGACTTTC. Its translation: CASSASSGANVLTF.

The table lists this clone with a few counts. The chain employs TRBV6-1 and TRBJ2-6, with 8 nucleotides matching TRBD1. The CDR3 has 19 amino acids. Trimming took 1 base from V and 2 from J; bases not matched to a gene: 10. CDR1 and CDR2 from the germline V gene are MNHNS and SASEGT. This CDR3 is CASSEGLGQGAAGANVLTF. The CDR3 nucleotides are TGTGCCAGCAGTGAAGGGCTCGGGCAGGGGGCGGCTGGGGCCAACGTCCTGACTTTC.

This chain uses TRBV4-1 with TRBJ2-1, with D unclear. The V and J ends lost 0 bases and 8 bases respectively, with 5 bases between them. Germline values: CDR1 MGHRA, CDR2 YSYEKL. The CDR3 covers 12 residues. As DNA, the CDR3 is TGCGCCAGCAGCCAAGATCGGTATGAGCAGTTCTTC. It translates to CASSQDRYEQFF.

The chain combines TRBV6-5 with TRBJ1-2; D not resolved. V was cut by 4 bases and J by 7 bases, with 19 bases left in between. This CDR3 has 15 residues. CDR1 is MNHEY, CDR2 SVGAGI, per germline. The CDR3 nucleotides read TGTGCCAGCAGTTTCAGTCGAGACGGGTCGGCTGGCTACACCTTC. This codes for CASSFSRDGSAGYTF.

The chain has TRBV19 and TRBJ2-5, with 7 bases fitting TRBD1. The J call is doubtful: the DNA matches TRBJ2-7 better. Germline V lookup: CDR1 LNHDA, CDR2 SQIVND (reference sequence). The CDR3 covers 14 residues. CDR3 sequence: CASSPRQGFYEQYF. The CDR3 nucleotides read TGTGCCAGTAGTCCACGACAGGGATTCTACGAGCAGTACTTC.

V is TRBV25-1 and J is TRBJ2-3; TRBD1 matches at 8 bases. Germline CDR1 MGHDK, CDR2 SYGVNS. Trimming removed 5 bases from V and 9 bases from J; junction bases left unmatched: 4. CDR3 length equals 12 residues. DNA for the CDR3: TGTGCCAGCAGTAGAGGGACAGGCACGCAGTATTTT. Amino acid sequence: CASSRGTGTQYF.

The V gene is TRBV25-1, the J gene TRBJ2-7, with 10 bases identical to TRBD1. With V trimmed by 10 bases and J by 0 bases, 3 bases remained unmatched. This CDR3 region has 13 residues. Germline V gene sequence: CDR1 MGHDK, CDR2 SYGVNS. In DNA, the CDR3 is TGTGCCACGCGGGACAGGGGCTCCTACGAGCAGTACTTC. Its translation: CATRDRGSYEQYF.

The DNA of the CDR3 is TGTGCCTGGCGGACTAGCGGGAACCTCTACGAGCAGTACTTC. This encodes CAWRTSGNLYEQYF. This chain joins TRBV30 and TRBJ2-7, with TRBD2 identical over 12 bases. The CDR3 totals 14 residues. Unmatched junction bases numbered 5, after V lost 5 bases and J lost 3 bases. Per the germline V gene, CDR1 is GTSNPN and CDR2 is SVGIG (reference sequence).

J is TRBJ2-7 and V is TRBV10-3; 9 bases are shared with TRBD2. In germline, CDR1 is ENHRY, CDR2 SYGVKD. V lost 9 bases and J lost 4; bases outside the gene matches: 7. CDR3 size: 13 residues. DNA for the CDR3: TGTGCCATTGCTTCGCGGGAGGGTTACGAGCAGTACTTC. Residues: CAIASREGYEQYF.

The chain couples TRBV10-3 to TRBJ1-5; D possibly corresponds to TRBD1 (6 bases). V dropped 9 bases and J dropped 0 bases, with 15 bases sitting between them. The CDR3 has 15 amino acids. Germline V lookup: CDR1 ENHRY, CDR2 SYGVKD. CDR3: CAMVDRNRSNQPQHF. In nucleotides, the CDR3 is TGTGCCATGGTTGACAGGAATCGTAGCAATCAGCCCCAGCATTTT.

This clone was found once. The sample carries other DNA sequences with the same CDR3. The chain couples TRBV28 to TRBJ2-7, with D perhaps matching TRBD1 (6 bases). The CDR3 length is 12 residues. The V gene lost 6 bases and the J gene lost 4 bases, with 10 bases spanning the gap. The germline V gene encodes CDR1 MDHEN and CDR2 SYDVKM. The CDR3 bases are TGTGCCAGCAGACCGGACAGTTACGAGCAGTACTTC. Translation gives CASRPDSYEQYF.

This chain connects TRBV10-3 to TRBJ2-3, with D possibly being TRBD2 (6 bases). Per the germline V gene, CDR1 is ENHRY and CDR2 is SYGVKD. The CDR3 runs 16 residues. The ends were cut back, 5 bases at V and 1 base at J, with 16 bases in the middle. In DNA form, the CDR3 reads TGTGCCATCAGTAACATAGCGGTGCGGGGCACAGATACGCAGTATTTT. It translates to CAISNIAVRGTDTQYF.

The J gene is TRBJ2-3, the V gene TRBV2; D ambiguous. V gave up 7 bases and J gave up 6 bases, with 8 bases separating them. The CDR3 covers 11 residues. Germline lookup yields CDR1 SNHLY and CDR2 FYNNEI. The CDR3 coding sequence is TGTGCCAGCATGGGCAGGGATACGCAGTATTTT. This encodes CASMGRDTQYF.

This chain connects TRBV28 to TRBJ2-1, with D possibly matching TRBD2 (5 bases). Per germline, CDR1 MDHEN and CDR2 SYDVKM. V was cut by 3 bases and J by 5 bases, with 17 bases left in between. CDR3 length equals 16 residues. The DNA of the CDR3 is TGTGCCAGCAGTTTGTTGGCTAGCACTAACGACAATGAGCAGTTCTTC. It yields the protein CASSLLASTNDNEQFF.

The CDR3 is CASRRDKGGSYEQYF. Written as DNA, the CDR3 is TGTGCCAGCAGAAGGGACAAAGGTGGTTCCTACGAGCAGTACTTC. The chain combines TRBV6-1 with TRBJ2-7, with a tentative D call TRBD1 (6 bases). Germline V gives CDR1 MNHNS, CDR2 SASEGT. The CDR3 runs to 15 residues. The V and J ends lost 6 bases and 1 base respectively, with 16 bases between them.

This chain joins TRBV18 and TRBJ1-4, with 7 bases fitting TRBD1. V dropped 3 bases and J dropped 7; count of bases not matched to a gene: 11. In germline, CDR1 is KGHSH, CDR2 LQKENI. This CDR3 comprises 16 residues. The CDR3 sequence is CASSPPGGNRGEKLFF. CDR3 in DNA: TGTGCCAGCTCACCCCCTGGCGGGAACAGGGGTGAAAAACTGTTTTTT.

V and J are TRBV6-1 and TRBJ1-4; maybe TRBD1 (6 bases). V gave up 10 bases and J gave up 4 bases, with 7 bases separating them. CDR1 is MNHNS and CDR2 is SASEGT in the germline V gene. The CDR3 is 11 residues long. CDR3 in DNA: TGTGCCACAGGGGTTAATGAAAAACTGTTTTTT. Translating it yields CATGVNEKLFF.

The gene calls are TRBV27 and TRBJ1-1, with 7 bases that match TRBD1. CDR1 and CDR2 (germline): MNHEY, SMNVEV (reference sequence). The CDR3 is made up of 13 amino acids. The V gene end was trimmed by 5 bases and the J gene end by 7 bases; junction bases not matched to a gene: 7. The CDR3 reads CASSPRDSHEAFF. The CDR3 nucleotides are TGTGCCAGCAGTCCCCGGGACAGCCATGAAGCTTTCTTT.

The count of this clone is one. This chain connects TRBV19 to TRBJ1-5; 8 nucleotides line up with TRBD1. The CDR3 sequence is 14 residues long. CDR1 LNHDA and CDR2 SQIVND come from the germline V gene (reference sequence). Losses at the gene ends were 4 bases for V and 7 bases for J; bases not matched to a gene: 6. CDR3 protein: CASSNGQGWQPQHF. The CDR3 DNA reads TGTGCCAGTAGTAACGGACAGGGTTGGCAGCCCCAGCATTTT.